A selection of T cell receptor beta chains follows, all from one sample in a study of blood T cell repertoires in COVID-19. Sequenced by immunoSEQ multiplex PCR; TCRdb stores in-frame clones only, minus some. The data hold roughly 79,000 clones, with roughly four fifths observed a single time. The sequenced sample consisted of peripheral blood. These receptors all come from a human donor in a cohort sampled during active COVID-19. CDR3s include the opening cysteine and the closing phenylalanine or tryptophan. The order of the fields is V gene, J gene, CDR3 protein.

TRBV7-9,TRBJ1-5,CASSLEQYQPQHF
TRBV10-3,TRBJ2-5,CAISESSRETQYF
TRBV19,TRBJ2-7,CASSIGRGPYEQYF
TRBV7-2,TRBJ1-1,CASRPGNLNTEAFF
TRBV7-2,TRBJ2-5,CASSAGQVETQYF
TRBV6-5,TRBJ2-2,CASSQVQTGELFF
TRBV11-2,TRBJ2-5,CASSLDGTSFQETQYF
TRBV18,TRBJ1-1,CVSSPNQMGGSTEAFF
TRBV7-8,TRBJ1-4,CASSDREGPVREKLFF
TRBV3-1/TRBV3-2,TRBJ1-2,CASFGTGGVGNYGYTF
TRBV29-1,TRBJ2-7,CSQGLAGVKYEQYF
TRBV4-3,TRBJ1-1,CASSQVGTVNTEAFF
TRBV5-1,TRBJ2-1,CASRLQGAYNEQFF
TRBV19,TRBJ2-5,CASSNLAGAKETQYF
TRBV2,TRBJ1-5,CASRGTALSNQPQHF
TRBV7-3,TRBJ2-3,CASSSSSGGDTQYF
TRBV3-1/TRBV3-2,TRBJ1-1,CASSQVGVGGTEAFF
TRBV5-5,TRBJ2-7,CATGQGGRSYEQYF
TRBV3-1/TRBV3-2,TRBJ2-5,CASSRPGLAGQETQYF